A single sample gave rise to the 29 T cell receptor beta chains below, sequenced in a study of blood T cell repertoires in COVID-19. Sequencing used immunoSEQ multiplex PCR; TCRdb keeps in-frame clones, though not all of them. The repertoire consists of about 170,000 clones, with about 85% occurring once and the leading ten covering about 1.2%. Sample: peripheral blood. The receptors stem from a man aged 60 to 69 who had recovered from COVID-19.

This clone was seen once. The J gene is TRBJ1-3, the V gene TRBV27; 7 positions agree with TRBD1. Germline assignment: CDR1 MNHEY and CDR2 SMNVEV (reference sequence). The CDR3 sequence is 16 residues long. V lost 0 bases and J lost 0; bases outside the gene matches: 2. The CDR3 DNA follows: TGTGCCAGCAGTTTATCCGGGGACAGCTCTGGAAACACCATATATTTT. Translation gives CASSLSGDSSGNTIYF.

This CDR3 reads CASSPSGQFLHF. Written as DNA, the CDR3 is TGTGCCAGCTCACCTTCGGGACAATTCCTCCACTTT. The chain recombines TRBV18 with TRBJ1-6; D possibly corresponds to TRBD1 (6 bases). CDR3 size: 12 residues. The germline V gene has CDR1 KGHSH and CDR2 LQKENI. Trimming cost V 3 bases and J 15 bases, with 12 bases left between them.

J is TRBJ2-7 and V is TRBV11-2, with D perhaps TRBD1 (6 bases). CDR1 is SGHAT, CDR2 FQNNGV, per germline. V was pared by 2 bases and J by 1 base, with 12 bases between. The CDR3 runs to 15 residues. The DNA for the CDR3 is TGTGCCAGCAGCTTAAGGGACAAAAGATCCTACGAGCAGTACTTC. It yields the protein CASSLRDKRSYEQYF.

This chain uses TRBV19 with TRBJ2-5, with TRBD1 identical over 10 bases. V shed 5 bases, J shed 3 bases, and the junction held 6 bases outside the gene matches. The CDR3 has 15 amino acids. Germline-derived CDR1 and CDR2 are LNHDA and SQIVND (reference sequence). The CDR3 loop is CASSHGDRGKETQYF. The CDR3 nucleotides read TGTGCCAGTAGTCATGGGGACAGGGGAAAAGAGACCCAGTACTTC.

CDR3 nucleotides: TGTGCCAGCAGCAAGACAGGGTGGGGAAATAAGGACACTGAAGCTTTCTTT. Amino acids: CASSKTGWGNKDTEAFF. The chain uses TRBV7-9 and TRBJ1-1; TRBD1 matches 7 bases. Germline V gene lookup returns CDR1 SEHNR and CDR2 FQNEAQ (reference sequence). The CDR3 contains 17 residues. The junction had 15 bases not matched to a gene; V was cut back by 5 bases and J by 3 bases.

The chain couples TRBV6-5 to TRBJ1-3; weak D call: TRBD1 (5 bases). This CDR3 is built from 14 residues. Per the germline V gene, CDR1 is MNHEY and CDR2 is SVGAGI. The V and J ends lost 8 bases and 0 bases respectively, with 11 bases between them. CDR3 DNA: TGTGCCAGCGCTAGGGGTCGCTCTGGAAACACCATATATTTT. This translates into CASARGRSGNTIYF.

This clone has a handful of counts. One end of the junction is discordant with germline, which a read error may explain. The rearrangement joins TRBV19 to TRBJ1-2; tentative D call: TRBD1 (5 bases). Germline V gives CDR1 LNHDA, CDR2 SQIVND (reference sequence). The CDR3 has 14 residues. CDR3 protein: CASKVRQGGYGYTF. DNA of the CDR3: TGTGCTAGTAAGGTCCGTCAGGGAGGCTATGGCTACACCTTC.

The chain is built from TRBV6-1 and TRBJ1-4, with 8 bases fitting TRBD1. With 2 bases clipped from V and 12 bases from J, the junction kept 8 bases outside the gene matches. The CDR3 spans 14 residues. Germline-derived CDR1 and CDR2 are MNHNS and SASEGT. CDR3 sequence (DNA): TGTGCCAGCAGTGAACAGGGGGCAGTAGGGGAACTGTTTTTT. The encoded protein is CASSEQGAVGELFF.

The chain joins TRBV24-1 to TRBJ2-2, with 9 bases lining up with TRBD2. The CDR3 is 16 residues long. Germline-derived CDR1 and CDR2 are KGHDR and SFDVKD. The V segment lost 2 bases and the J segment 3 bases; nucleotides outside the gene matches: 3. DNA for the CDR3: TGTGCCACCAGTGATTCGTCTAGCGGGGACACCGGGGAGCTGTTTTTT. Encoded protein: CATSDSSSGDTGELFF.

The CDR3 bases are TGCGCCAGCAGCCAGGACAGCGGGGGGGACACCGGGGAGCTGTTTTTT. It is translated as CASSQDSGGDTGELFF. The chain combines TRBV5-1 with TRBJ2-2; 10 nucleotides match TRBD2. V was pared by 4 bases and J by 3 bases, with 6 bases of the junction left unmatched. From germline, CDR1 is SGHRS and CDR2 YFSETQ. CDR3 length equals 16 residues.

This clone has a single count. CDR3 nucleotide sequence: TGTGCCAGCAGCCAAGACTACAGCCGGTGGGAGGGGGGCACAAGCTACGAGCAGTACTTC. Translating it yields CASSQDYSRWEGGTSYEQYF. The chain links TRBV4-2 to TRBJ2-7; possible D gene TRBD2, 7 bases. The CDR3 has 20 amino acids. The germline V and J ends were trimmed by 0 bases and 3 bases, with 27 bases remaining between them. Germline V gene data show CDR1 as LGHNA and CDR2 as YNFKEQ.

V and J are TRBV7-9 and TRBJ1-2; possible D gene TRBD1, 6 bases. Trimming removed 5 bases from V and 3 bases from J, with 19 bases in between. The CDR3 spans 16 residues. Per germline, CDR1 SEHNR and CDR2 FQNEAQ (reference sequence). CDR3 DNA: TGTGCCAGCAGCCCCAAGGGGGGGGGACGGGACTATGGCTACACCTTC. It specifies CASSPKGGGRDYGYTF.

The sample holds one count of this clone. V and J are TRBV6-5 and TRBJ2-1; 9 positions match TRBD2. The CDR3 loop spans 15 amino acids. With 2 bases clipped from V and 7 bases from J, the junction kept 6 bases outside the gene matches. The germline V gene has CDR1 MNHEY and CDR2 SVGAGI. CDR3 loop: CASSYAGGARNEQFF. DNA of the CDR3: TGTGCCAGCAGTTACGCGGGGGGGGCCAGGAATGAGCAGTTCTTC.

The rearrangement joins TRBV7-8 to TRBJ1-6; 7 bases line up with TRBD1. In germline, CDR1 is SGHVS, CDR2 FQNEAQ. J was trimmed by 8 bases and V by 5 bases; bases with no gene match: 12. The CDR3 is 16 amino acids. CDR3 sequence (DNA): TGTGCCAGCAGCCGCGCGGGAAGACAGGGTCATTCACCCCTCCACTTT. Residues: CASSRAGRQGHSPLHF.

The chain joins TRBV5-4 to TRBJ1-1; 9 bases agree with TRBD1. This CDR3 spans 18 amino acids. Germline assignment: CDR1 SGHNT and CDR2 YYREEE (reference sequence). J lost 1 base, V lost 0 bases, and 10 bases had no gene match. The CDR3 here is CASSLASTGQGKNTEAFF. In DNA form, the CDR3 reads TGTGCCAGCAGCTTGGCGAGCACGGGACAGGGTAAGAACACTGAAGCTTTCTTT.

The chain has TRBV12-3 or TRBV12-4 and TRBJ2-3; unclear D gene. Trimming took 4 bases from V and 2 from J, leaving 4 bases between them. This CDR3 is 12 amino acids long. DNA of the CDR3: TGTGCCAGCAGTTACTCCACAGATACGCAGTATTTT. It specifies CASSYSTDTQYF.

The rearrangement joins TRBV5-4 to TRBJ1-1; maybe TRBD1 (5 bases). The CDR3 has 13 residues. V gave up 4 bases and J gave up 4 bases, with 11 bases separating them. Germline V gene data show CDR1 as SGHNT and CDR2 as YYREEE (reference sequence). The CDR3 coding sequence is TGTGCCAGCAGCCCGACAGTGGGCACTGAAGCTTTCTTT. This gives the protein CASSPTVGTEAFF.

V is TRBV19 and J is TRBJ2-1, with 12 bases lining up with TRBD2. V was clipped by 3 bases and J by 5 bases; unmatched bases: 2. The CDR3 has 15 residues. CDR1 and CDR2 from the germline V gene are LNHDA and SQIVND (reference sequence). DNA for the CDR3: TGTGCCAGTAGTATTCGGACTAGCGGGGACAATGAGCAGTTCTTC. Amino acids: CASSIRTSGDNEQFF. The full variable domain, its missing parts supplied by reference TRBV19 and TRBJ2-1, is DGGITQSPKYLFRKEGQNVTLSCEQNLNHDAMYWYRQDPGQGLRLIYYSQIVNDFQKGDIAEGYSVSREKKESFPLTVTSAQKNPTAFYLCASSIRTSGDNEQFFGPGTRLTVL.

Remarks on this clone: Germline is not matched at one junction end, which may reflect a read error. The chain uses TRBV19 and TRBJ1-3, with D uncertain. Per germline, CDR1 LNHDA and CDR2 SQIVND (reference sequence). The CDR3 runs to 15 residues. CDR3 DNA: TGTGCCAGTAGTGTAGACGGGTACTCTGGAAACACCATATATTTT. Translating it yields CASSVDGYSGNTIYF.

This chain links TRBV2 with TRBJ2-3, with TRBD2 identical over 11 bases. Germline values: CDR1 SNHLY, CDR2 FYNNEI. CDR3 length equals 18 residues. Germline trimming cut 7 bases from V and 0 bases from J; bases unmatched to any gene: 12. CDR3 bases: TGTGCCAGCACCGAAGTACTAGCGGGGGTGACTAGCACAGATACGCAGTATTTT. Its protein is CASTEVLAGVTSTDTQYF.

In this sample, this clone turned up once. The chain uses TRBV5-8 and TRBJ1-6, with a possible D match to TRBD1 (5 bases). The CDR3 sequence is 14 residues long. Per germline, CDR1 SGHTS and CDR2 YDEGEE. Trimming took 3 bases from V and 7 from J, leaving 11 bases between them. CDR3 sequence reads: CASSWGLGNSPLHF. The CDR3 nucleotides are TGTGCCAGCAGCTGGGGACTCGGGAATTCACCCCTCCACTTT.

The chain uses TRBV4-1 and TRBJ1-4; TRBD1 matches at 9 bases. Germline loops: CDR1 MGHRA, CDR2 YSYEKL. Losses at the gene ends were 1 base for V and 8 bases for J; bases not matched to a gene: 5. This CDR3 contains 15 residues. The CDR3 sequence is CASSQGDRDLEKLFF. Written as DNA, the CDR3 is TGCGCCAGCAGCCAAGGGGACAGGGATTTAGAAAAACTGTTTTTT.

The V and J genes are TRBV10-3 and TRBJ1-1; weak D call: TRBD1 (6 bases). Germline V gives CDR1 ENHRY, CDR2 SYGVKD. The CDR3 extends over 12 amino acids. With 6 bases removed from V and 4 bases from J, the gap between germline ends came to 9 bases. The CDR3, as DNA: TGTGCCATCAGCGGGACAACCACTGAAGCTTTCTTT. It specifies CAISGTTTEAFF.

This clone has a count of ten or more. The chain employs TRBV5-4 and TRBJ1-6, with 7 bases lining up with TRBD1. Germline V CDR1 and CDR2: SGHNT, YYREEE (reference sequence). The CDR3 extends over 16 amino acids. With 0 bases clipped from V and 10 bases from J, the junction kept 10 bases outside the gene matches. The DNA of the CDR3 is TGTGCCAGCAGCTTGGTCGGGACAGATAATTACTCACCCCTCCACTTT. Translated: CASSLVGTDNYSPLHF.

V usage is TRBV2 and J usage is TRBJ2-1; the D gene is possibly TRBD2 (6 bases). The CDR3 extends over 13 amino acids. Trimming removed 5 bases at V and 8 bases at J, with 13 bases between. Looked up from germline, CDR1 is SNHLY and CDR2 is FYNNEI. The chain's CDR3 is CASSYRPSDEQFF. The CDR3 DNA follows: TGTGCCAGCAGTTACAGGCCTAGCGATGAGCAGTTCTTC.

The V gene is TRBV12-3 or TRBV12-4, the J gene TRBJ1-5; D not resolved. The CDR3 runs 13 residues. V shed 2 bases and J shed 4 bases, with 6 bases lying between them. CDR3 DNA sequence: TGTGCCAGCAGTTTAACCGAGAATCAGCCCCAGCATTTT. It encodes CASSLTENQPQHF.

The chain uses TRBV19 and TRBJ2-7; D is undetermined. Trimming took 4 bases from V and 0 from J, leaving 10 bases between them. CDR1 and CDR2 from the germline V gene are LNHDA and SQIVND (reference sequence). The CDR3 sequence is 14 residues long. This CDR3 reads CASSNPRSSYEQYF. In nucleotides, the CDR3 is TGTGCCAGTAGTAACCCTCGGAGCTCCTACGAGCAGTACTTC.

CDR3 sequence (DNA): TGTGCCAGCAGCCTCACTAGCGCCTCAACAGATACGCAGTATTTT. Translation: CASSLTSASTDTQYF. This chain uses TRBV5-4 with TRBJ2-3; 7 positions match TRBD2. The CDR3 is 15 residues long. V lost 4 bases, J lost 3 bases, and 8 bases stayed unmatched. CDR1 and CDR2 from the germline V gene are SGHNT and YYREEE (reference sequence).

This chain connects TRBV2 to TRBJ2-2, with unresolved D. CDR1 and CDR2 from the germline V gene are SNHLY and FYNNEI. This CDR3 is 12 amino acids long. V was cut by 7 bases and J by 8 bases, with 11 bases left in between. For the CDR3, the DNA is TGTGCCAGCAACTTGTTTCAAGGGGAGCTGTTTTTT. Encoded protein: CASNLFQGELFF.